This T cell receptor beta chain is drawn from a study of persistence of HIV-infected CD4 T cells. Study-wide context: Isolated cells were CMV- and HIV-1 Gag-responding CD4+ T cells. Suppressive ART had lasted a median of roughly eight years.

This was the immunoSEQ version 4 assay in survey mode. Using immunoSEQ multiplex PCR, the repertoire was profiled, and TCRdb retains in-frame clones only, with some absent. The sample records approximately 35,000 clones, 82% being singletons. This clone has only a few counts. Its antigen is as yet unknown. The stimulus was an HIV-1 Gag 15-mer peptide pool, about 1 ug/peptide/mL. CD40L/CD69 double-negative CD45RO-high memory CD4+ T cells were collected. Trimming took 4 bases from V and 4 from J; bases not matched to a gene: 8. Germline V gives CDR1 SEHNR, CDR2 FQNEAQ (reference sequence). The length of the CDR3 is 16 residues.

This receptor was obtained from an adult with HIV. The donor label of this sample is uncertain. Source: cultured CD4+ T cells from PBMCs, taken from a patient who received antiretroviral therapy. The gene calls are TRBV7-9 and TRBJ2-1; the match to TRBD1 covers 9 bases. The CDR3 protein is CASSSEGQGFYNEQFF. In DNA, the CDR3 is TGTGCCAGCAGCTCCGAAGGACAGGGGTTTTACAATGAGCAGTTCTTC.